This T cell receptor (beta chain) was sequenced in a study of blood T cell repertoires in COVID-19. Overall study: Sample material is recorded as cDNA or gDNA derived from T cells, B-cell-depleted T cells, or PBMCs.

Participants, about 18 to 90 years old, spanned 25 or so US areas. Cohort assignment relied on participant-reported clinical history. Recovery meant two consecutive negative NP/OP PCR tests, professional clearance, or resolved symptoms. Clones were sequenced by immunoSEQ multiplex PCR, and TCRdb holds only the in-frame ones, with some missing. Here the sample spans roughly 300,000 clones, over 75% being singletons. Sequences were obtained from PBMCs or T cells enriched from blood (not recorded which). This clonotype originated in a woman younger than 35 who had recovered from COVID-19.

Here the CDR3 reads CASSLSRGSGGWGTDTQYF. The CDR3, as DNA: TGTGCCAGCAGTTTATCCCGGGGTAGCGGGGGATGGGGCACAGATACGCAGTATTTT. The J gene is TRBJ2-3, the V gene TRBV28; 9 bases agree with TRBD2. Germline V gene lookup returns CDR1 MDHEN and CDR2 SYDVKM. J gave up 1 base and V 1 base, and 12 bases lay outside the gene matches. The CDR3 totals 19 residues.